This record concerns one T cell receptor (beta chain) sequence. This sample is part of a study of blood T cells in healthy people across ages. Primers used in a second PCR of about 7 to 11 cycles were a sample-barcoded 5' primer and a J-beta primer mix. Each CDR3 protein is one row after TCRdb ran MiXCR on the 5' RACE reads. This sample carries roughly 790,000 distinct CDR3 sequences, roughly 43% of them seen once, and the ten largest clones take less than 25%. Germline loops: CDR1 SNHLY, CDR2 FYNNEI. V gave up 6 bases and J gave up 5 bases; unmatched junction bases: 10. The CDR3 contains 15 residues.

This sequence was found in a woman aged 60-75 years in good health. Sequenced sample: blood. The chain uses TRBV2 and TRBJ2-5; TRBD1 agrees at 9 bases. The CDR3 loop is CASRSGTGLLETQYF. The CDR3, as DNA: TGTGCCAGCAGATCCGGGACAGGGCTTCTTGAGACCCAGTACTTC.